The rows below give T cell receptor beta chains drawn from one sample of a study of shared T cell receptors in the human thymus. Method: immunoSEQ multiplex PCR; TCRdb's copy keeps in-frame clones and lacks some. Of roughly 550,000 clones in the sample, 70% to 80% were seen once. This sample also belongs to another study, concerning human thymus T cells.

Input material: thymocytes. The receptor set was obtained from a boy under three years old with a congenital heart defect. CDR3s leave out the opening cysteine and the closing phenylalanine or tryptophan. Only some rows state a clone size, as once, few, many or a class for expanded clones.

v_gene	abundance	j_gene	CDR3aa
TRBV5-4	.	TRBJ2-1	ASSSPGLYNEQF
TRBV19	few	TRBJ1-3	ASSDRPDRLDSGNTIY
TRBV5-1	.	TRBJ2-7	ASSFEGYEQY
TRBV28	.	TRBJ2-4	ASSLMPSGRASAKNIQY
TRBV28	.	TRBJ2-5	ASSSLTPSGRGETQY
TRBV2	once	TRBJ2-7	ASSEAERTSRGY
TRBV7-6	.	TRBJ2-1	ASSLSGRTGVNEQF
TRBV5-6	.	TRBJ2-3	ASSSSDSTDTQY
TRBV19	.	TRBJ2-1	ASRGGPYNEQF
TRBV11-3	.	TRBJ2-7	ASSSQTGASYEQY
TRBV4-3	.	TRBJ2-6	ASSPQCGAPMSSGANVLT
TRBV28	once	TRBJ2-7	ASSARLPYEQY
TRBV4-1	few	TRBJ2-7	ASSQGDRAYEQY
TRBV7-9	.	TRBJ1-3	ASSSRTVGNTIY
TRBV15	few	TRBJ2-7	ATSSQDRGNYEQY
TRBV28	.	TRBJ1-2	ASSLEYMANYGYT